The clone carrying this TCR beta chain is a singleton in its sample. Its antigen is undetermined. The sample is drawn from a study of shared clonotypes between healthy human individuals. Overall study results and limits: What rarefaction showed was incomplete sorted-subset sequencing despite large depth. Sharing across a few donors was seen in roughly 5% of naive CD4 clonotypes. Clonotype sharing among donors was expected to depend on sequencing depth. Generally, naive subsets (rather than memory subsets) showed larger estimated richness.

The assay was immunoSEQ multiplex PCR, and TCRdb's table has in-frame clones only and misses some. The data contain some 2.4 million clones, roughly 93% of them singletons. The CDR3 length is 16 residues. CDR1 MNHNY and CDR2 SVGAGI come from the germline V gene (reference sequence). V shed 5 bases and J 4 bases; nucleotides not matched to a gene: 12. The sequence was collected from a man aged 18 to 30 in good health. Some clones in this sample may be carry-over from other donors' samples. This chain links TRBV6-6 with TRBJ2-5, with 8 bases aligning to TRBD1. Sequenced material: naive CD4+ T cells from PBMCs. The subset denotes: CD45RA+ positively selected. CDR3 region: CASSGMTGEYLETQYF. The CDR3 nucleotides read TGTGCCAGCAGTGGGATGACAGGGGAATATCTAGAGACCCAGTACTTC.